Listed below are T cell receptor beta chains from one sample, sequenced in a study of blood T cell repertoires in COVID-19. This table comes from immunoSEQ multiplex PCR, and its TCRdb copy is limited to in-frame clones, with some not included. The table has 350,000 to 450,000 clones, approximately 90% seen once; the top ten hold 0.8% to 0.9%. The sequencing input was PBMCs or T cells enriched from blood (not recorded which). The origin of the receptors is a woman aged 40-49 years who had been exposed to COVID-19. Both conserved end residues are part of each CDR3. A D gene is named only where the DNA matches it firmly. Part of the rows lack a size; the others show once, few, many or a class for expanded clones.

abundance	j_gene	d_gene	v_gene	CDR3aa	CDR3nt
NA	TRBJ1-5	TRBD1	TRBV19	CASSIGPGQGLAQPQHF	TGTGCCAGTAGTATAGGGCCTGGACAGGGCTTGGCTCAGCCCCAGCATTTT
NA	TRBJ1-1	TRBD1	TRBV16	CASSQYGQGDTEAFF	TGTGCCAGCAGCCAATACGGACAGGGGGACACTGAAGCTTTCTTT
NA	TRBJ1-2	TRBD1	TRBV6-5	CASRGQGADYGYTF	TGTGCCAGCAGGGGACAGGGTGCAGACTATGGCTACACCTTC
once	TRBJ1-1	NA	TRBV11-3	CASSRGAGTEAFF	TGTGCCAGCAGCCGCGGGGCCGGTACTGAAGCTTTCTTT
NA	TRBJ2-1	TRBD2	TRBV5-6	CASSLAGGLNEQFF	TGTGCCAGCAGCTTAGCGGGGGGGCTCAATGAGCAGTTCTTC
NA	TRBJ1-5	NA	TRBV24-1	CATSDYGDSQPQHF	TGTGCCACCAGTGATTACGGAGACAGTCAGCCCCAGCATTTT
NA	TRBJ1-1	NA	TRBV7-9	CATSSMNTEAFF	TGTGCCACTTCGAGTATGAACACTGAAGCTTTCTTT
NA	TRBJ1-1	NA	TRBV10-3	CAIRPQGSMNTEAFF	TGTGCCATCAGGCCACAGGGTTCGATGAACACTGAAGCTTTCTTT
once	TRBJ1-2	NA	TRBV7-9	CASSPLQGRYGYTF	TGTGCCAGCAGCCCGCTACAGGGCCGTTATGGCTACACCTTC
once	TRBJ1-2	NA	TRBV27	CASSSKARLNYGYTF	TGTGCCAGCAGTTCCAAAGCCCGGTTAAACTATGGCTACACCTTC
NA	TRBJ2-3	NA	TRBV5-1	CASRSGTDTQYF	TGCGCCAGCAGATCTGGCACAGATACGCAGTATTTT
NA	TRBJ1-3	NA	TRBV30	CAWSPLQGGISGNTIYF	TGTGCCTGGAGTCCCCTTCAGGGAGGGATCTCTGGAAACACCATATATTTT
NA	TRBJ2-1	TRBD1	TRBV3-1/TRBV3-2	CASSQGTTGGWEQFF	TGTGCCAGCAGCCAAGGAACGACAGGGGGCTGGGAGCAGTTCTTC
NA	TRBJ2-3	NA	TRBV20-1	CSASADSTDTQYF	TGCAGTGCTAGTGCGGACTCCACAGATACGCAGTATTTT
few	TRBJ2-1	TRBD2	TRBV7-9	CASSPTSGDEQFF	TGTGCCAGCAGCCCAACTAGCGGGGATGAGCAGTTCTTC
NA	TRBJ2-7	NA	TRBV23-1	CASSQFKTKVEQYF	TGCGCCAGCAGTCAATTTAAAACTAAGGTCGAGCAGTACTTC
once	TRBJ1-4	NA	TRBV19	CASSIRRQIIATNEKLFF	TGTGCCAGTAGTATAAGGCGACAGATAATTGCAACTAATGAAAAACTGTTTTTT
NA	TRBJ1-2	NA	TRBV5-1	CASSIAGRPNGYTF	TGCGCCAGCAGCATTGCGGGACGGCCCAATGGCTACACCTTC
NA	TRBJ1-1	NA	TRBV7-9	CASSLAETAEAFF	TGTGCCAGCAGCTTAGCGGAAACAGCAGAAGCTTTCTTT
NA	TRBJ2-7	TRBD1	TRBV6-1	CASSGVSGTGSSPYEQYF	TGTGCCAGCAGTGGGGTATCGGGGACAGGGAGCTCTCCCTACGAGCAGTACTTC
NA	TRBJ2-2	NA	TRBV12-3/TRBV12-4	CASSQWNTGELFF	TGTGCCAGCAGTCAATGGAACACCGGGGAGCTGTTTTTT
NA	TRBJ2-7	NA	TRBV5-8	CASSSLIGSLSSDF	TGTGCCAGCAGCTCCCTCATCGGGTCACTCTCAAGTGACTTC
NA	TRBJ2-4	TRBD1	TRBV5-4	CASSSKTETGAKNIQYF	TGTGCCAGCAGCTCGAAGACAGAGACAGGGGCCAAAAACATTCAGTACTTC
NA	TRBJ2-5	TRBD1	TRBV5-4	CASSTPLDRGPRSTQYF	TGTGCCAGCAGCACACCTTTGGACAGGGGGCCGCGGAGCACCCAGTACTTC
once	TRBJ2-5	TRBD2	TRBV14	CASSGTSGKGETQYF	TGTGCCAGCAGCGGGACTAGCGGGAAGGGAGAGACCCAGTACTTC
NA	TRBJ2-1	TRBD1	TRBV5-1	CASSLQGANNEQFF	TGCGCCAGCAGCCTACAGGGGGCCAACAATGAGCAGTTCTTC
NA	TRBJ1-2	NA	TRBV18	CASSPQNRQRLNYGYTF	TGTGCCAGCTCACCACAGAACAGGCAGCGTCTTAACTATGGCTACACCTTC
once	TRBJ2-7	TRBD1	TRBV7-2	CASSARDRVYEQYF	TGTGCCAGCAGCGCCCGGGACAGGGTCTACGAGCAGTACTTC
NA	TRBJ1-5	TRBD1	TRBV19	CASSRTGVNNQPQHF	TGTGCCAGTAGCCGAACAGGGGTTAACAATCAGCCCCAGCATTTT
once	TRBJ2-7	TRBD2	TRBV6-2/TRBV6-3	CASSLTSGSSYEQYF	TGTGCCAGCAGTTTGACTAGCGGAAGCTCCTACGAGCAGTACTTC
NA	TRBJ2-7	TRBD1	TRBV10-3	CAISELTGGRGEQYF	TGTGCCATCAGTGAATTGACAGGGGGACGTGGCGAGCAGTACTTC
NA	TRBJ2-7	NA	TRBV7-9	CASSLSAHEQYF	TGTGCCAGCAGCTTGTCAGCGCACGAGCAGTACTTC
NA	TRBJ2-3	NA	TRBV4-2	CASSQPGTRGSTDTQYF	TGTGCCAGCAGCCAACCAGGGACAAGGGGTAGCACAGATACGCAGTATTTT
NA	TRBJ2-1	NA	TRBV29-1	CSVSRGISYNEQFF	TGCAGCGTCTCTAGGGGGATCTCCTACAATGAGCAGTTCTTC
NA	TRBJ1-4	NA	TRBV27	CASSRQAINEKLFF	TGTGCCAGCAGTAGACAGGCCATTAATGAAAAACTGTTTTTT